This TCR beta chain was captured in a study of molecular identifiers for immune sequencing clone quantification. Construction of naive CD8 libraries employed about 19,000 to 1,000,000 sorted cells together with 10%, 30% or 50% RNA. TCRdb reprocessed the PCR reads via MiXCR and lists one record per CDR3 protein. This table has around 470,000 distinct CDR3 sequences, 20% to 25% appearing once. What was sequenced was naive CD8+ T cells from blood, with Jurkat cell RNA spiked in. Indicated subset: FACS-sorted CD8+CD4-CCR7+CD45RA+ naive T cells. This receptor was taken from a human donor in good health. Some libraries in this study had Jurkat cell RNA spiked in.

CDR3 in amino acids: CASSFAGTGSVYNEQFF. CDR3 in DNA: TGTGCCAGCAGCTTCGCAGGGACGGGATCGGTCTACAATGAGCAGTTCTTC. V gene TRBV7-9 combines with J gene TRBJ2-1; D possibly matches TRBD1 or TRBD2 (5 bases each). Germline V lookup: CDR1 SEHNR, CDR2 FQNEAQ (reference sequence). V lost 3 bases and J 3 bases, leaving 18 bases between the germline ends. The CDR3 is made up of 17 amino acids.